This is a list of T cell receptor beta chains from one sample in a study of T cells in Graves' hyperthyroidism and ophthalmopathy. TCRdb fed the multiplex PCR reads into MiXCR, producing one record per CDR3 protein. Of a few hundred thousand distinct CDR3 sequences listed, 13% to 15% are singletons. The sequencing input was blood. The receptor source for this set is a woman between 18 and 30 years old with Graves' hyperthyroidism. The CDR3 runs from the conserved cysteine through the conserved F or W. Each record gives: clone size, V gene, J gene, D gene, CDR3 DNA, CDR3 protein. A D gene is named only where the DNA matches it firmly. Size is stated for part of the rows, as once, few or many counts, or as a class when the clone is expanded.

>NA|TRBV9|TRBJ1-4|NA
TGTGCCAGCAGCGTAGAGGGGCGGAGGGGTGAAAAACTGTTTTTT
CASSVEGRRGEKLFF
>many|TRBV30|TRBJ2-7|NA
TGTGCCTGGCAGGAAAAACCCTACGAGCAGTACTTC
CAWQEKPYEQYF
>many|TRBV20-1|TRBJ2-5|TRBD2
TGCAGTGCTAGAGAAGCGGGGCCCGGGGAGACCCAGTACTTC
CSAREAGPGETQYF
>many|TRBV20-1|TRBJ2-7|TRBD2
TGCAGTGCCCAGCGGGCTAGCGGCCCATCCTACGAGCAGTACTTC
CSAQRASGPSYEQYF
>few|TRBV30|TRBJ2-3|NA
TGTGCCTGGAGTGTCCCTAGCACCCTAGAGGGCACAGATACGCAGTATTTT
CAWSVPSTLEGTDTQYF
>NA|TRBV30|TRBJ2-4|TRBD1
TGTGCCTGGAGTGCCAGGGGGCTTGCCAAAAACATTCAGTACTTC
CAWSARGLAKNIQYF
>many|TRBV12-3/TRBV12-4|TRBJ2-3|TRBD2
TGTGCCAGCAGGGGCGGGAGAGGAAGCACAGATACGCAGTATTTT
CASRGGRGSTDTQYF
>few|TRBV28|TRBJ2-4|NA
TGTGCCAGCAGTTTATGGGGCCCTAGCGTCGGCCTTAAAAACATTCAGTACTTC
CASSLWGPSVGLKNIQYF
>many|TRBV20-1|TRBJ2-3|TRBD2
TGCAGTGCTAGAGCTCGATGGGGGGGATCGGGGGGAAATACGCAGTATTTT
CSARARWGGSGGNTQYF
>many|TRBV12-3/TRBV12-4|TRBJ1-3|NA
TGTGCCAGCACCCAACAGGGACCTGGAAACACCATATATTTT
CASTQQGPGNTIYF
>NA|TRBV20-1|TRBJ2-1|TRBD2
TGCAGTGCTAGAGCGGGGACTAGCGGGAGGGCCGGTAATGAGCAGTTCTTC
CSARAGTSGRAGNEQFF
>NA|TRBV6-1|TRBJ2-3|TRBD2
TGTGCCAGCAGTCCCCAGGGCGGGAGTTTAAATACGCAGTATTTT
CASSPQGGSLNTQYF
>many|TRBV27|TRBJ1-6|NA
TGTGCCAGCAGATACGGGGGTTCTAATTCACCCCTCCACTTT
CASRYGGSNSPLHF
>many|TRBV20-1|TRBJ2-1|TRBD2
TGCAGTGCCCTCCAAGCGGGAGAGAATGAGCAGTTCTTC
CSALQAGENEQFF
>NA|TRBV19|TRBJ1-1|TRBD1
TGTGCCAGTAGTAACCACCTCCGGCAGGGGGGAAGGTATACTGAAGCTTTCTTT
CASSNHLRQGGRYTEAFF
>many|TRBV12-3/TRBV12-4|TRBJ2-7|NA
TGTGCCAGCAGCCCTGATTGGTCCCCGACCTCCTACGAGCAGTACTTC
CASSPDWSPTSYEQYF
>few|TRBV7-2|TRBJ1-1|NA
TGTGCCAGCAGCTCGAGAACTTACACTGAAGCTTTCTTT
CASSSRTYTEAFF
>few|TRBV29-1|TRBJ1-2|TRBD1
TGCAGCGACGGGACAGGGGGCGCGTATGGCTACACCTTC
CSDGTGGAYGYTF
>NA|TRBV2|TRBJ2-4|NA
TGTGCCAGCAGTGAGTTACGGATGGGGGTAGCCAAAAACATTCAGTACTTC
CASSELRMGVAKNIQYF
>NA|TRBV5-1|TRBJ1-1|NA
TGCGCCAGCAGCCCTATCAGTGGACGGAACACTGAAGCTTTCTTT
CASSPISGRNTEAFF
>many|TRBV12-3/TRBV12-4|TRBJ2-7|TRBD2
TGTGCCAGCAGGGGGACTAGCGGGAGCGCCAGAGAGCAGTACTTC
CASRGTSGSAREQYF
>many|TRBV20-1|TRBJ1-2|TRBD1
TGCAGTGCTTTTACAGGGGGCGGCTATGGCTACACCTTC
CSAFTGGGYGYTF